This T cell receptor beta chain was sequenced in a study of cytomegalovirus exposure and HLA in healthy donors (dated by TCRdb to the late 2010s). Some background on the complete study: According to a later analysis, the approximately 120 validation repertoires were produced on the same platform as the 600 to 850 repertoires of the first cohort. The aim of the study was to test whether cataloging public T cell receptors could identify signatures of past pathogen exposure. In addition to the first cohort of 666 subjects, a separate validation cohort of 120 different subjects was used. High-throughput TCR immunosequencing, statistical association of individual TCRs with disease status, and machine learning were combined to predict cytomegalovirus infection status.

This clone was counted a single time. The specificity of this receptor is unknown. Base qualities are not provided; no much larger clone lies one nucleotide away. Separate from the approximately 700-subject first cohort, the validation cohort of roughly 110 subjects was the group to which the donors belonged. Trimming leaves V shorter by 1 base and J shorter by 3 bases, with the junction holding 4 bases beyond the gene matches. The CDR3 has 14 amino acids, counting the end cysteine and phenylalanine. Only the CDR3 region is kept as DNA, spanning 42 bases read in frame from base 1. CDR1 and CDR2 are drawn from the germline V gene (reference sequence): GTSNPN, SVGIG. The library was obtained by the immunoSEQ multiplex PCR assay. Under the source paper's analysis protocol: To diagnose cytomegalovirus status from the catalog of TCR beta chain sequences, a statistical classification framework was built. Imported from immuneACCESS, the table was reduced by TCRdb to in-frame sequences with V and J called. These copies leave out some clones; in studies compared against another copy, an unresolved V gene accounts for under half, and the cause of the remainder is not known. V and J calls and clone size come straight from that table; D and trimming were deduced from the DNA. The table for this sample lists some 48,000 clones; just over 85% of them were counted only once. The ten biggest clones cover about 6.7% of the sample.

General study outcomes and caveats: Across donors, most TCR sequences were observed very rarely, whereas some public TCRs were present in many individuals. A total of fewer than 200 TCR beta chains were listed by the study as associated with cytomegalovirus. The classifier was reported to diagnose cytomegalovirus status with high specificity and sensitivity in both the original and validation cohorts. Subsequent analysis determined that TCRs grouped into clusters in the first cohort also showed a tendency toward co-occurrence across the 90 to 150 validation repertoires, and approximately 93% of cluster scores exceeded 0. Three of the identified cytomegalovirus-associated TCR beta chains were confirmed in vitro to be specific for cytomegalovirus antigens. The authors suggested that the approach could potentially be extended to other disease states and immunological phenotypes. A later analysis lacked HLA typing for the validation cohort, so it scored co-occurrence in that cohort across all 120 or so repertoires.

The receptor chain draws on TRBV30 and TRBJ2-3, and 7 bases in between align with TRBD1. The sequenced sample consisted of PBMCs. The clonotype comes from a woman aged 25 to 39 in good health and CMV-seronegative. In nucleotide form, the sequence is TGTGCCTGGAGTGCCCGACAGGGTACAGATACGCAGTATTTT. This encodes CAWSARQGTDTQYF. The CDR3, completed at both ends by the reference TRBV30 and TRBJ2-3 genes, gives the full variable domain SQTIHQWPATLVQPVGSPLSLECTVEGTSNPNLYWYRQAAGRGLQLLFYSVGIGQISSEVPQNLSASRPQDRQFILSSKKLLLSDSGFYLCAWSARQGTDTQYFGPGTRLTVL.